The sequence of this T cell receptor (beta chain) was determined in a study of blood T cell repertoires in COVID-19. For the study at large: Spain, Italy and the United States supplied samples that represented acute and convalescent COVID-19.

Looked up from germline, CDR1 is SGDLS and CDR2 is YYNGEE. The V gene lost 4 bases and the J gene lost 5 bases, with 21 bases spanning the gap. The CDR3 is 16 amino acids. As processed by the authors: Reference gene primers were amplified, and this amplification served to estimate nucleated cell counts. This table comes from immunoSEQ multiplex PCR, and its TCRdb copy is limited to in-frame clones, with some not included. For V, J and clone size, that table is used; D and trimming come from the DNA. This sample has 100,000 to 150,000 clones, with about 85% found just once. This receptor was identified in a man older than 75 with active or convalescent COVID-19. The sequenced material came from peripheral blood. The chain recombines TRBV9 with TRBJ2-5; tentative D call: TRBD2 (6 bases). The CDR3 reads CASSPQGGVAWETQYF. The CDR3 bases are TGTGCCAGCAGCCCCCAAGGAGGGGTCGCATGGGAGACCCAGTACTTC.